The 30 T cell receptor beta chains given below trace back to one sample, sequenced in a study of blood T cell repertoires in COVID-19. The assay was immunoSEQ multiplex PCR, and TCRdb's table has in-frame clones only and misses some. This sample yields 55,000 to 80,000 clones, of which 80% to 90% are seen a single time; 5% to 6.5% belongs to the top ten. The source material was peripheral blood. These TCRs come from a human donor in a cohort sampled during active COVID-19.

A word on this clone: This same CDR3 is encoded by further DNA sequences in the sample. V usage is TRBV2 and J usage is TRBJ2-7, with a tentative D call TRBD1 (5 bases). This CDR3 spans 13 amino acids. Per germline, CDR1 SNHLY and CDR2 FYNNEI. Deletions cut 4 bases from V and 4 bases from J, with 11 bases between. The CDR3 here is CASSVLQVYEQYF. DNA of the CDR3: TGTGCCAGCAGTGTCTTACAGGTATACGAGCAGTACTTC.

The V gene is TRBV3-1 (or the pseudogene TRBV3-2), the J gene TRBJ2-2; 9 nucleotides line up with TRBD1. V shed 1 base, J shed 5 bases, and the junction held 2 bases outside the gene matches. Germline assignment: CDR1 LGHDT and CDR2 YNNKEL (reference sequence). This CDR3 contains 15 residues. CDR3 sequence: CASSQGGTGTGELFF. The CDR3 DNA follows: TGTGCCAGCAGCCAAGGAGGGACAGGGACCGGGGAGCTGTTTTTT.

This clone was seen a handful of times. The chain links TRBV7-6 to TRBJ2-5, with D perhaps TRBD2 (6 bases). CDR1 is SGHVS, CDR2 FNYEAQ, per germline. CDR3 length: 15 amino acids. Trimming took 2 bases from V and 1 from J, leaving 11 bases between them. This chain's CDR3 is CASSLTFGGQETQYF. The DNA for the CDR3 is TGTGCCAGCAGCTTAACATTCGGGGGCCAAGAGACCCAGTACTTC.

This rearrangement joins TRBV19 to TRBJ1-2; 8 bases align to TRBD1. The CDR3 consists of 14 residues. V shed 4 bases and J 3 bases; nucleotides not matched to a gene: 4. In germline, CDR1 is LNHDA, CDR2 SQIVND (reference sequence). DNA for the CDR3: TGTGCCAGTAGTACGGACAGGGCCTACTATGGCTACACCTTC. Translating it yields CASSTDRAYYGYTF.

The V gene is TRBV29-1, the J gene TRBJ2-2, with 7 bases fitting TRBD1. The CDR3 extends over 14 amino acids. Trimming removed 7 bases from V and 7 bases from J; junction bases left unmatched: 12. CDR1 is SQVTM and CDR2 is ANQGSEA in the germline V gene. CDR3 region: CSGMSGGRGGELFF. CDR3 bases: TGCAGCGGGATGTCAGGGGGTAGGGGCGGGGAGCTGTTTTTT.

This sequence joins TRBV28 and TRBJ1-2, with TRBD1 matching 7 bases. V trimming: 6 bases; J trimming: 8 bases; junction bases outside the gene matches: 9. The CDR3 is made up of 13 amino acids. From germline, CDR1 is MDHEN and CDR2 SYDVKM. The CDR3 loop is CASSPTGRGGYTF. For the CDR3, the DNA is TGTGCCAGCAGCCCGACAGGGCGCGGGGGCTACACCTTC.

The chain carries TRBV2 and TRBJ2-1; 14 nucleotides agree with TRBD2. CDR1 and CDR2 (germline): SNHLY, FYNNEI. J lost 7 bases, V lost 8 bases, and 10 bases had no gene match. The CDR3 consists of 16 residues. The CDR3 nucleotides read TGTGCCAGCGAACTCAGGACTAGCGGGAGGAGGAATGAGCAGTTCTTC. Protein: CASELRTSGRRNEQFF. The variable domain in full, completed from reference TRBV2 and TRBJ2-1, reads EPEVTQTPSHQVTQMGQEVILRCVPISNHLYFYWYRQILGQKVEFLVSFYNNEISEKSEIFDDQFSVERPDGSNFTLKIRSTKLEDSAMYFCASELRTSGRRNEQFFGPGTRLTVL.

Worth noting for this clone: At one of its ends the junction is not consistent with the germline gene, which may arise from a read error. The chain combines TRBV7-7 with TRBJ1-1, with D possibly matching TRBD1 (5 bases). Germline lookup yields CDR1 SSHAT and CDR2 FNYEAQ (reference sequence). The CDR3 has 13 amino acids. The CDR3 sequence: CASSEQTGSQAFF. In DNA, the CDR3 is TGTGCTAGCAGCGAACAAACAGGTTCACAAGCTTTCTTT.

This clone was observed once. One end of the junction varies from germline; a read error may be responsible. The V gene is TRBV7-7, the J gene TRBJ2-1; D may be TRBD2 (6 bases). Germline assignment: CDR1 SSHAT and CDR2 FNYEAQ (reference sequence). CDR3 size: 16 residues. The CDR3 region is CASSPGAGLGGNEQFF. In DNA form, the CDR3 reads TGTGCTAGCAGCCCCGGCGCCGGTCTGGGAGGCAATGAGCAGTTCTTC.

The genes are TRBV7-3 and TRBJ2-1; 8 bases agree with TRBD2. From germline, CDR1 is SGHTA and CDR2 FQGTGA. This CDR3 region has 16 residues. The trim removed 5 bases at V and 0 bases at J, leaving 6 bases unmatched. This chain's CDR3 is CASSPPGGSSYNEQFF. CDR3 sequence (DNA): TGTGCCAGCAGCCCCCCGGGGGGGAGCTCCTACAATGAGCAGTTCTTC.

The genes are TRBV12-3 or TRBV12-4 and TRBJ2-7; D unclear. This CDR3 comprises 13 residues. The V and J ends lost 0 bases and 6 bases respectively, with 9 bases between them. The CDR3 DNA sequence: TGTGCCAGCAGTTTAGCGAGGTACTCCGAGCAGTACTTC. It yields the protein CASSLARYSEQYF.

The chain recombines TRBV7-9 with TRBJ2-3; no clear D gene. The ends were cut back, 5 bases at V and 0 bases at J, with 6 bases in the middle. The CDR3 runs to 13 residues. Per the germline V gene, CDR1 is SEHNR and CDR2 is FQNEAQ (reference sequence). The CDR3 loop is CASSTSSTDTQYF. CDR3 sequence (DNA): TGTGCCAGCAGCACTTCGAGCACAGATACGCAGTATTTT.

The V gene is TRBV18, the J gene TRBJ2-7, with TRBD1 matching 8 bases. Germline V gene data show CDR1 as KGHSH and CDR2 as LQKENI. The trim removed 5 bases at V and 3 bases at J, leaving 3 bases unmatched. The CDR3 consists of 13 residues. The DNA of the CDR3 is TGTGCCAGCTCATCCGGACAGGGCTACGAGCAGTACTTC. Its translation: CASSSGQGYEQYF. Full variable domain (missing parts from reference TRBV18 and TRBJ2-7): NAGVMQNPRHLVRRRGQEARLRCSPMKGHSHVYWYRQLPEEGLKFMVYLQKENIIDESGMPKERFSAEFPKEGPSILRIQQVVRGDSAAYFCASSSGQGYEQYFGPGTRLTVT.

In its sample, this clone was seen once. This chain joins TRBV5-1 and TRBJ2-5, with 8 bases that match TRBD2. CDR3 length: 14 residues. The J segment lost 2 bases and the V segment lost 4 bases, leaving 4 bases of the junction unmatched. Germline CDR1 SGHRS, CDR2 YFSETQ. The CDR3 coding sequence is TGCGCCAGCAGCCAACGACTAGCGCAAGAGACCCAGTACTTC. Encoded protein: CASSQRLAQETQYF.

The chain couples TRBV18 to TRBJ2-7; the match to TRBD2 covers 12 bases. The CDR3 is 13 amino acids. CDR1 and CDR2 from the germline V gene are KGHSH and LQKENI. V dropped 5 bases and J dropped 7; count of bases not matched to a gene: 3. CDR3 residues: CASSSGTSGEQYF. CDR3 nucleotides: TGTGCCAGCTCATCCGGGACTAGCGGGGAGCAGTACTTC.

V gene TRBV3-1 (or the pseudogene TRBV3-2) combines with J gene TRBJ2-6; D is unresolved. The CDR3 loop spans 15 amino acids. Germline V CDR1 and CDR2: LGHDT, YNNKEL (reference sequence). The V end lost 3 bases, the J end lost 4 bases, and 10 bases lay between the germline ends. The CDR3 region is CASSHTLAGANVLTF. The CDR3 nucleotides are TGTGCCAGCAGCCACACCCTGGCAGGGGCCAACGTCCTGACTTTC.

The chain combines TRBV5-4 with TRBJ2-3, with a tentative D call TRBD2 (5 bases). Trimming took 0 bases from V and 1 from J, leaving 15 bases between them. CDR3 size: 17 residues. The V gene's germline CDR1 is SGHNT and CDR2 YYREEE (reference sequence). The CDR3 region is CASSLVASYGGTDTQYF. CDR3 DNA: TGTGCCAGCAGCTTGGTAGCGTCCTACGGGGGCACAGATACGCAGTATTTT. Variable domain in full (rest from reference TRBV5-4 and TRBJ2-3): ETGVTQSPTHLIKTRGQQVTLRCSSQSGHNTVSWYQQALGQGPQFIFQYYREEENGRGNFPPRFSGLQFPNYSSELNVNALELDDSALYLCASSLVASYGGTDTQYFGPGTRLTVL.

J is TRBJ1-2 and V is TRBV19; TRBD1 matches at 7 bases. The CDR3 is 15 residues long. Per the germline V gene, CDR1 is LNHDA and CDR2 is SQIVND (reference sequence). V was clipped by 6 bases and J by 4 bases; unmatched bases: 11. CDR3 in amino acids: CASRNARGQLYGYTF. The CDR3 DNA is TGTGCCAGTAGGAATGCGAGGGGACAGCTCTATGGCTACACCTTC.

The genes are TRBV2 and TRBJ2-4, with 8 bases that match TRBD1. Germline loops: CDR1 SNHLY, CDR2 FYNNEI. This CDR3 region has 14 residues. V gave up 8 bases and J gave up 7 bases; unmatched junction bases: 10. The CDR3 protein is CASVFSRTGNIQYF. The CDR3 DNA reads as TGTGCCAGCGTGTTCTCCCGGACAGGGAACATTCAGTACTTC. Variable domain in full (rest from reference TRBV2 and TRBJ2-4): EPEVTQTPSHQVTQMGQEVILRCVPISNHLYFYWYRQILGQKVEFLVSFYNNEISEKSEIFDDQFSVERPDGSNFTLKIRSTKLEDSAMYFCASVFSRTGNIQYFGAGTRLSVL.

The CDR3 protein is CSVAHGEEAFF. CDR3 coding DNA: TGCAGCGTTGCCCACGGAGAGGAAGCTTTCTTT. V is TRBV29-1 and J is TRBJ1-1, with D uncertain. The germline gives CDR1 SQVTM, CDR2 ANQGSEA. This CDR3 has 11 residues. The V gene lost 4 bases and the J gene lost 8 bases, with 11 bases spanning the gap. Based on the CDR3 plus reference TRBV29-1 and TRBJ1-1, the full variable domain is SAVISQKPSRDICQRGTSLTIQCQVDSQVTMMFWYRQQPGQSLTLIATANQGSEATYESGFVIDKFPISRPNLTFSTLTVSNMSPEDSSIYLCSVAHGEEAFFGQGTRLTVV.

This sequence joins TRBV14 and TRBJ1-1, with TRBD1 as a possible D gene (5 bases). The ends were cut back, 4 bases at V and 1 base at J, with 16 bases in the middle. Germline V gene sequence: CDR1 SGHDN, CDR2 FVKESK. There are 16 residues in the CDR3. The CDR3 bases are TGTGCCAGCAGCCCCGTAATTGGGGCCGGGAACACTGAAGCTTTCTTT. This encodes CASSPVIGAGNTEAFF.

In nucleotides, the CDR3 is TGTGCCAGTAACGTGCAGGGTTATCAGCCCCAGCATTTT. Protein sequence: CASNVQGYQPQHF. This sequence joins TRBV19 and TRBJ1-5, with D possibly matching TRBD1 (5 bases). V was shortened by 7 bases and J by 5 bases, with 12 bases between the two germline ends. The CDR3 has 13 amino acids. From germline, CDR1 is LNHDA and CDR2 SQIVND (reference sequence).

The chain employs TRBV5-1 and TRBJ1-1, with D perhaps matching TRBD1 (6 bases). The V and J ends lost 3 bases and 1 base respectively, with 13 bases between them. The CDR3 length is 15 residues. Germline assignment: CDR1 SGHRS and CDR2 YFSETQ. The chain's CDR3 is CASSYTGSRNTEAFF. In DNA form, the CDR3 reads TGCGCCAGCAGCTATACAGGGTCACGGAACACTGAAGCTTTCTTT.

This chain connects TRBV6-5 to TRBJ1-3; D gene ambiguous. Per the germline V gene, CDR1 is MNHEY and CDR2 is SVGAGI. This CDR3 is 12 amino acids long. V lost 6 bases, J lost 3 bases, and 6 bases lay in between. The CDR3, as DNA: TGTGCCAGCAGCTATGATGGAAACACCATATATTTT. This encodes CASSYDGNTIYF.

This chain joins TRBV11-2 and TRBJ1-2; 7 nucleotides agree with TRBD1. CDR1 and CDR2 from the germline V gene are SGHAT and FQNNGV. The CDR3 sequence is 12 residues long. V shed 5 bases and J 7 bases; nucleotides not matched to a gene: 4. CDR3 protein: CASSMTGSGYTF. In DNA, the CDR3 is TGTGCCAGCAGCATGACAGGGTCTGGCTACACCTTC.

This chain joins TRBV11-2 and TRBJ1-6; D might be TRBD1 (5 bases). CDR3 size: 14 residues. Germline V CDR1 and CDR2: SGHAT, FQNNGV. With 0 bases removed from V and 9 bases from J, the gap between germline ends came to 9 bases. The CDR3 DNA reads TGTGCCAGCAGCTTAGATCAGCAGGGTTCACCCCTCCACTTT. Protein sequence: CASSLDQQGSPLHF.

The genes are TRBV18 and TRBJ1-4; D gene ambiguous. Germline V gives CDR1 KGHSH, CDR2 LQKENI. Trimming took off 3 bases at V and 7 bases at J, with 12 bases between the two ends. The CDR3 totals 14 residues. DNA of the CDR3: TGTGCCAGCTCACCCGGATTGCGGGCTGAAAAACTGTTTTTT. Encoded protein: CASSPGLRAEKLFF. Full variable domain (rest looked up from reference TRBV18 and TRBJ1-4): NAGVMQNPRHLVRRRGQEARLRCSPMKGHSHVYWYRQLPEEGLKFMVYLQKENIIDESGMPKERFSAEFPKEGPSILRIQQVVRGDSAAYFCASSPGLRAEKLFFGSGTQLSVL.

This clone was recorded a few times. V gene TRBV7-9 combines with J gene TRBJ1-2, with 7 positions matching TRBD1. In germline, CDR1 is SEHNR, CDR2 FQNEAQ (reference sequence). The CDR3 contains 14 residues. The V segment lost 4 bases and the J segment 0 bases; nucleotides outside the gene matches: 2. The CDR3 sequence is CASSSGQTNYGYTF. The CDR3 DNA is TGTGCCAGCAGCTCGGGACAGACTAACTATGGCTACACCTTC.

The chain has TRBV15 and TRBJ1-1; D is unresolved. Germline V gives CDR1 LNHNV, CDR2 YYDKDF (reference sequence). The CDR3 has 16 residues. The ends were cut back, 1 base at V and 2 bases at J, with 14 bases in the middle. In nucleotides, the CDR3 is TGTGCCACCAGCAGAGGGACCCCTGGACTTAACACTGAAGCTTTCTTT. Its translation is CATSRGTPGLNTEAFF. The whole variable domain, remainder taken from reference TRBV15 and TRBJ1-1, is DAMVIQNPRYQVTQFGKPVTLSCSQTLNHNVMYWYQQKSSQAPKLLFHYYDKDFNNEADTPDNFQSRRPNTSFCFLDIRSPGLGDTAMYLCATSRGTPGLNTEAFFGQGTRLTVV.

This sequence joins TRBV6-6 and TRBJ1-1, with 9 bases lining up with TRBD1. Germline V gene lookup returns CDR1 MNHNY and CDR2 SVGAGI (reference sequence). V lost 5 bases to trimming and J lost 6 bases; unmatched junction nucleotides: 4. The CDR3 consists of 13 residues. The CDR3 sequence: CASSPRTGAEAFF. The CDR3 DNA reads TGTGCCAGCAGTCCGAGGACAGGGGCTGAAGCTTTCTTT.